This TCR beta chain stems from a study of identical twins (dated by TCRdb to the mid-2010s). Study-wide context: To test whether fetal clonotypes persist, the study used deep sequencing on TCR alpha and beta repertoires from monozygotic twins, unrelated adults of various ages, and cord blood. Replicate twin experiments were performed at different times using different library preparation protocols to rule out contamination.

Only healthy Caucasian donors were included. Three pairs of female monozygotic twins, all aged about 18 to 30 years, made up the twin cohort. The RNA used for TCR libraries was isolated from peripheral blood mononuclear cells. Study-level results and caveats: Compared with coincidental sharing between unrelated individuals, out-of-frame TCR alpha sequences shared between twins showed an excess of sequences with low generation probability. Invariant T cells such as MAIT and iNKT could partly confound zero-insertion analyses, though diverse VJ usage argued against this for most clonotypes. Abundant cord blood beta clonotypes had fewer insertions, young adult naive repertoires showed a similar but weaker trend, and memory repertoires showed no such trend. A weaker excess of twin sharing was found in beta out-of-frame sequences because the signal-to-noise ratio was lowered by fewer shared sequences. Recombination models systematically underestimated out-of-frame TCR alpha sharing in monozygotic twins but agreed with sharing between unrelated individuals. Because the same donors could not be followed over many years, the conclusions depended on cross-sectional statistical analysis.

The method behind the library was 5' RACE. For sequencing, an Illumina HiSeq 2000 was employed. A universal primer binding site was added through template switching, and the final cDNA carried a unique molecular identifier so that TCR cDNA molecules could be counted accurately. First-strand cDNA for TCR alpha and beta chains was synthesized from specific primers in the conserved constant-segment region. To control for contamination, every cDNA library carried two barcodes: a SMART-Mk sample barcode plus Illumina barcodes. TruSeq adapter sequences along with Illumina sample barcodes were introduced in two successive PCR steps. TCR alpha and beta cDNA libraries were sequenced on the Illumina HiSeq platform with custom primers. Turning to the authors' computational methods: MiGEC was used to process raw reads and extract unique molecular identifiers, and MiXCR was used to find CDR3 positions. Recombination models were inferred per individual with the repgenHMM and IGoR tools using an EM algorithm. The analysis of shared clonotypes was done with the tcR package in R, with sharing normalized by the product of cloneset sizes. Out-of-frame nonproductive sequences were analyzed to study raw recombination free of thymic and clonal selection effects. TCRdb redid the processing of the public reads, applying fastp at Q25 and MiXCR, and retained in-frame beta chains. Records with the same CDR3 protein are collapsed into one entry carrying the most frequent genes and DNA. The authors' filters were not applied to this entry. A total of about 900,000 distinct CDR3 sequences appear in this sample, roughly an eighth of them only once. The ten largest clonotypes hold 1.5% to 2% of the sample.

This clonotype turned up a few times. Its target antigen remains unknown. Base qualities are not at hand, and no much larger clone is one base apart. This sample was also put to use in a study of yellow fever vaccine responses in identical twins. The second investigation adds: According to the authors, the vaccine-induced T cell response in identical twins seemed to be partly convergent and partly specific to each individual. In the study, vaccine-responding T cell clones were precisely tracked in identical twins.

Input material: PBMCs. This TCR was sampled from a woman aged 18 to 35 in good health.

The DNA sequence is given as TGTGCCAGCAGCTTGGTCAGTCGCGCAACCACGGGACAGACCTACGAGCAGTACTTC. Its translation reads: CASSLVSRATTGQTYEQYF. The receptor chain draws on TRBV11-2 and TRBJ2-7; TRBD1 agrees with 7 junctional bases. From cysteine to phenylalanine, the CDR3 is 19 amino acids long. Only CDR3 DNA remains: 57 bases, in frame from the first base. Trimmed from V: 3 bases; trimmed from J: 2 bases; junction bases lacking a gene match: 19. CDR1 is given as SGHAT and CDR2 as FQNNGV, both from the germline V gene.